These 8 T cell receptor beta chains share one sample of origin, sequenced in a study of cytomegalovirus exposure and HLA in healthy donors. The PCR had 60 Vbeta and 13 Jbeta primers. Data came from immunoSEQ multiplex PCR; TCRdb stores just in-frame clones and leaves some out. This table lists around 36,000 clones. Sequencing used PBMCs. Receptor source: a woman aged 25-40 years in good health and CMV-seropositive.

J is TRBJ1-1 and V is TRBV5-6; D is ambiguous. V lost 4 bases to trimming and J lost 2 bases, with 9 bases between them. This CDR3 has 13 amino acids. CDR1 is SGHDT and CDR2 is YYEEEE in the germline V gene. The CDR3 region has the DNA TGTGCCAGCAGCACCACGGTTAACACTGAAGCTTTCTTT. Translating gives CASSTTVNTEAFF.

V usage is TRBV4-1 and J usage is TRBJ1-5; D is undetermined. Germline V CDR1 and CDR2: MGHRA, YSYEKL. This CDR3 has 14 residues. V gave up 0 bases and J gave up 6 bases, with 9 bases separating them. CDR3 in amino acids: CASSQDAVGQPQHF. CDR3 sequence (DNA): TGCGCCAGCAGCCAAGATGCGGTGGGTCAGCCCCAGCATTTT.

V is TRBV28 and J is TRBJ2-2; 10 bases agree with TRBD2. J was trimmed by 1 base and V by 5 bases; bases with no gene match: 4. Germline V CDR1 and CDR2: MDHEN, SYDVKM. This CDR3 is built from 16 residues. The CDR3 DNA sequence: TGTGCCAGCAGTGCCCGGACTAGCGGGAACACCGGGGAGCTGTTTTTT. It encodes CASSARTSGNTGELFF.

This chain connects TRBV6-5 to TRBJ1-2; 8 bases line up with TRBD1. This CDR3 is 14 amino acids long. J was trimmed by 0 bases and V by 6 bases; bases with no gene match: 3. Germline V gives CDR1 MNHEY, CDR2 SVGAGI. CDR3 in DNA: TGTGCCAGCAGACGGACAGGGTCTAACTATGGCTACACCTTC. This sequence encodes CASRRTGSNYGYTF.

The J gene is TRBJ2-3, the V gene TRBV5-1; 12 bases line up with TRBD2. Germline CDR1 reads SGHRS; CDR2 reads YFSETQ. V shed 8 bases and J 4 bases; nucleotides not matched to a gene: 5. This CDR3 region has 14 residues. CDR3 sequence (DNA): TGCGCCAGTAACCTAGCGGGGGGGCCAGATACGCAGTATTTT. It is translated as CASNLAGGPDTQYF.

The chain links TRBV29-1 to TRBJ1-2; D is uncertain. V was shortened by 7 bases and J by 2 bases, with 23 bases between the two germline ends. CDR1 and CDR2 from the germline V gene are SQVTM and ANQGSEA. This CDR3 has 16 residues. CDR3 coding DNA: TGCAGCGCTGTGGCGGCTAGCCAGGCTGACAACTATGGCTACACCTTC. This codes for CSAVAASQADNYGYTF. The whole variable domain, remainder taken from reference TRBV29-1 and TRBJ1-2, is SAVISQKPSRDICQRGTSLTIQCQVDSQVTMMFWYRQQPGQSLTLIATANQGSEATYESGFVIDKFPISRPNLTFSTLTVSNMSPEDSSIYLCSAVAASQADNYGYTFGSGTRLTVV.

This rearrangement joins TRBV19 to TRBJ2-7; a possible D gene is TRBD2 (6 bases). The CDR3 runs to 14 residues. Germline values: CDR1 LNHDA, CDR2 SQIVND (reference sequence). V lost 3 bases and J 7 bases, leaving 16 bases between the germline ends. Here the CDR3 reads CASSIRVNRGEQYF. Written as DNA, the CDR3 is TGTGCCAGTAGTATCAGAGTCAACCGGGGGGAGCAGTACTTC.

The V call is TRBV5-1, the J call TRBJ2-7; 7 nucleotides align to TRBD1. Germline CDR1 is SGHRS and CDR2 is YFSETQ. The CDR3 runs to 15 residues. With V trimmed by 4 bases and J by 3 bases, 10 bases remained unmatched. The CDR3 region is CASSPGRTGGYEQYF. In DNA, the CDR3 is TGCGCCAGCAGCCCTGGCAGGACAGGAGGCTACGAGCAGTACTTC.